This entry lists 29 T cell receptor beta chains sequenced from one sample in a study of blood T cell repertoires in COVID-19. Sequenced by immunoSEQ multiplex PCR; TCRdb stores in-frame clones only, minus some. Seen here are 150,000 to 180,000 clones, 91% observed once, and the top ten hold 0.45% to 0.65%. The sequencing sample was made of peripheral blood. These receptors were collected from a man aged 45 to 65 with acute or convalescent COVID-19.

This clone has just one count. V is TRBV15 and J is TRBJ2-1; 12 bases are a match to TRBD1. Looked up from germline, CDR1 is LNHNV and CDR2 is YYDKDF (reference sequence). J was trimmed by 12 bases and V by 4 bases; bases with no gene match: 13. This CDR3 is 16 amino acids long. The CDR3 here is CATSNGGTGGRLGQFF. DNA of the CDR3: TGTGCCACCAGCAATGGAGGGACAGGGGGCCGCCTTGGGCAGTTCTTC. Full variable domain (rest looked up from reference TRBV15 and TRBJ2-1): DAMVIQNPRYQVTQFGKPVTLSCSQTLNHNVMYWYQQKSSQAPKLLFHYYDKDFNNEADTPDNFQSRRPNTSFCFLDIRSPGLGDTAMYLCATSNGGTGGRLGQFFGPGTRLTVL.

The J gene is TRBJ2-3, the V gene TRBV4-1, with a tentative D call TRBD2 (6 bases). Germline V gives CDR1 MGHRA, CDR2 YSYEKL. CDR3 length: 15 amino acids. Between the trimmed V and J ends, which lost 0 bases and 6 bases, there was a span of 13 bases. The CDR3 region is CASSQDLLATDTQYF. The CDR3 DNA reads TGCGCCAGCAGCCAAGATCTACTAGCAACGGATACGCAGTATTTT.

The chain has TRBV7-8 and TRBJ2-1, with D possibly TRBD1 on 6 matching bases. The CDR3 is made up of 14 amino acids. Germline CDR1 reads SGHVS; CDR2 reads FQNEAQ. The germline V and J ends were trimmed by 1 base and 7 bases, with 11 bases remaining between them. The CDR3 DNA follows: TGTGCCAGCAGCTTAGTCCAGGGGAAGAATGAGCAGTTCTTC. The encoded protein is CASSLVQGKNEQFF.

The chain recombines TRBV7-9 with TRBJ1-2, with 9 bases fitting TRBD1. Germline trimming cut 5 bases from V and 5 bases from J; bases unmatched to any gene: 6. The CDR3 is 14 residues long. Germline CDR1 SEHNR, CDR2 FQNEAQ (reference sequence). CDR3 protein: CASSATGTGYGYTF. The CDR3, as DNA: TGTGCCAGCAGCGCTACAGGGACAGGGTATGGCTACACCTTC.

The chain joins TRBV21-1 to TRBJ2-7; TRBD2 reflects the table's D call only, with no check against the DNA. TRBV21-1 is a listed pseudogene. The CDR3 runs 15 residues. The CDR3 here is CASSKGSSGSYEQYF. CDR3 in DNA: TGTGCCAGCAGCAAGGGGTCCAGCGGCTCCTACGAGCAGTACTTC.

CDR3 in amino acids: CASSGRTGNTGELFF. The CDR3 DNA reads TGTGCCAGCAGCGGACGGACAGGGAACACCGGGGAGCTGTTTTTT. V and J are TRBV7-8 and TRBJ2-2; 7 positions match TRBD1. J lost 1 base, V lost 5 bases, and 4 bases had no gene match. The germline V gene encodes CDR1 SGHVS and CDR2 FQNEAQ. This CDR3 is built from 15 residues.

V usage is TRBV3-1 (or the pseudogene TRBV3-2) and J usage is TRBJ2-3; D is unresolved. Trimming removed 4 bases from V and 1 base from J, with 12 bases in between. This CDR3 is 15 amino acids long. The germline gives CDR1 LGHDT, CDR2 YNNKEL (reference sequence). The CDR3 is CASSPRKTRTDTQYF. CDR3 DNA sequence: TGTGCCAGCAGCCCCCGGAAGACTCGCACAGATACGCAGTATTTT.

The V gene is TRBV30, the J gene TRBJ2-5; 7 bases line up with TRBD2. CDR1 and CDR2 (germline): GTSNPN, SVGIG (reference sequence). V was pared by 3 bases and J by 2 bases, with 6 bases of the junction left unmatched. The CDR3 has 14 amino acids. CDR3 sequence reads: CAWSGRSGQETQYF. For the CDR3, the DNA is TGTGCCTGGAGCGGGAGGTCTGGGCAAGAGACCCAGTACTTC.

The V gene is TRBV5-1, the J gene TRBJ1-6, with D maybe TRBD1 (6 bases). The CDR3 contains 16 residues. The germline CDR1 and CDR2 sequences are SGHRS and YFSETQ. V lost 1 base and J lost 8, with 16 bases in between. The CDR3 DNA follows: TGCGCCAGCAGCTTGTCCCAGGGGCCCGCCTATTCACCCCTCCACTTT. The encoded protein is CASSLSQGPAYSPLHF. The complete variable domain, with remaining parts taken from reference TRBV5-1 and TRBJ1-6, reads KAGVTQTPRYLIKTRGQQVTLSCSPISGHRSVSWYQQTPGQGLQFLFEYFSETQRNKGNFPGRFSGRQFSNSRSEMNVSTLELGDSALYLCASSLSQGPAYSPLHFGNGTRLTVT.

The CDR3: CASSAYGYTF. Written as DNA, the CDR3 is TGTGCCAGCAGTGCGTATGGCTACACCTTC. The rearrangement links TRBV2 to TRBJ1-2; unclear D gene. The CDR3 totals 10 residues. CDR1 is SNHLY, CDR2 FYNNEI, per germline. V was trimmed by 4 bases and J by 5 bases, leaving 2 bases between them.

The V gene is TRBV19, the J gene TRBJ2-1; TRBD2 matches at 8 bases. Germline V CDR1 and CDR2: LNHDA, SQIVND (reference sequence). V dropped 2 bases and J dropped 2; count of bases not matched to a gene: 2. This CDR3 contains 15 residues. CDR3 residues: CASSITSGTYNEQFF. The CDR3 DNA reads TGTGCCAGTAGTATAACTAGCGGAACCTACAATGAGCAGTTCTTC.

The V and J genes are TRBV11-3 and TRBJ2-1; TRBD1 might be the D (6 bases). Germline V lookup: CDR1 SGHNT, CDR2 YENEEA. V dropped 5 bases and J dropped 4 bases, with 9 bases sitting between them. This CDR3 contains 13 residues. CDR3 sequence (DNA): TGTGCCAGCAGCATCGACAGGTACAATGAGCAGTTCTTC. Translation gives CASSIDRYNEQFF.

The chain uses TRBV6-1 and TRBJ1-2; possibly TRBD1 for D (5 bases). The V gene lost 0 bases and the J gene lost 7 bases, with 9 bases spanning the gap. The CDR3 length is 13 residues. Germline V lookup: CDR1 MNHNS, CDR2 SASEGT. CDR3 DNA sequence: TGTGCCAGCAGTGAAGCAGGGGAGGGTGGCTACACCTTC. This gives the protein CASSEAGEGGYTF.

This clone was seen once. The J gene is TRBJ2-7, the V gene TRBV28; 7 bases fit TRBD2. The junction had 12 bases not matched to a gene; V was cut back by 3 bases and J by 7 bases. The CDR3 length is 15 residues. Germline lookup yields CDR1 MDHEN and CDR2 SYDVKM. This chain's CDR3 is CASSLRSAGFREQYF. CDR3 DNA: TGTGCCAGCAGTTTGAGGTCAGCGGGGTTTCGGGAGCAGTACTTC.

This chain uses TRBV28 with TRBJ2-1; TRBD2 agrees at 9 bases. V gave up 5 bases and J gave up 4 bases; unmatched junction bases: 9. Looked up from germline, CDR1 is MDHEN and CDR2 is SYDVKM. The CDR3 runs 16 residues. For the CDR3, the DNA is TGTGCCAGCAGTCCCCCCAGACTAGCGGATTACAATGAGCAGTTCTTC. It translates to CASSPPRLADYNEQFF. Complete variable domain (other parts from reference TRBV28 and TRBJ2-1): DVKVTQSSRYLVKRTGEKVFLECVQDMDHENMFWYRQDPGLGLRLIYFSYDVKMKEKGDIPEGYSVSREKKERFSLILESASTNQTSMYLCASSPPRLADYNEQFFGPGTRLTVL.

CDR3 amino acids: CASSQPRDRDLGEQFF. The DNA for the CDR3 is TGTGCCAGCAGCCAACCCCGGGACAGGGATTTGGGGGAGCAGTTCTTC. This chain uses TRBV3-1 (or the pseudogene TRBV3-2) with TRBJ2-1; TRBD1 matches 9 bases. Per the germline V gene, CDR1 is LGHDT and CDR2 is YNNKEL (reference sequence). V lost 2 bases and J lost 10; bases outside the gene matches: 12. CDR3 length equals 16 residues.

The V gene is TRBV3-1 (or the pseudogene TRBV3-2), the J gene TRBJ1-2; D perhaps matches TRBD1 (6 bases). Trimming took 1 base from V and 3 from J, leaving 6 bases between them. The CDR3 consists of 13 residues. Per the germline V gene, CDR1 is LGHDT and CDR2 is YNNKEL (reference sequence). CDR3 bases: TGTGCCAGCAGCCAAGCAGGGGACTATGGCTACACCTTC. It is translated as CASSQAGDYGYTF.

The V gene is TRBV10-3, the J gene TRBJ1-5; a weak D match, TRBD1 (6 bases). The CDR3 extends over 14 amino acids. Trimming took off 6 bases at V and 3 bases at J, with 12 bases between the two ends. Germline CDR1 reads ENHRY; CDR2 reads SYGVKD. CDR3 sequence reads: CAISPDRNNQPQHF. The CDR3 DNA reads TGTGCCATCAGCCCTGACAGGAACAATCAGCCCCAGCATTTT.

This chain links TRBV11-2 with TRBJ2-2; no reliable D call. With 0 bases removed from V and 7 bases from J, the gap between germline ends came to 6 bases. This CDR3 has 13 residues. CDR1 and CDR2 from the germline V gene are SGHAT and FQNNGV. CDR3 sequence: CASSLENGGELFF. The CDR3 DNA follows: TGTGCCAGCAGCTTAGAGAACGGCGGGGAGCTGTTTTTT. The variable domain in full, completed from reference TRBV11-2 and TRBJ2-2, reads EAGVAQSPRYKIIEKRQSVAFWCNPISGHATLYWYQQILGQGPKLLIQFQNNGVVDDSQLPKDRFSAERLKGVDSTLKIQPAKLEDSAVYLCASSLENGGELFFGEGSRLTVL.

This clone occurred once. V is TRBV29-1 and J is TRBJ2-7; TRBD1 might be the D (6 bases). The V gene's germline CDR1 is SQVTM and CDR2 ANQGSEA. V shed 5 bases and J shed 6 bases, with 23 bases lying between them. The CDR3 contains 15 residues. In nucleotides, the CDR3 is TGCAGCGTTCAAAAAACATTACAGGGCCCGGCCGAGCAGTACTTC. Amino acids: CSVQKTLQGPAEQYF.

The chain employs TRBV9 and TRBJ2-1, with TRBD2 identical over 13 bases. V gave up 2 bases and J gave up 7 bases; unmatched junction bases: 6. Per germline, CDR1 SGDLS and CDR2 YYNGEE. The CDR3 covers 16 residues. The CDR3 region has the DNA TGTGCCAGCAGCGTCCCCCAGACTAGCGGGGGGAATGAGCAGTTCTTC. It codes for CASSVPQTSGGNEQFF. Drawing the rest from reference TRBV9 and TRBJ2-1, the complete variable domain is DSGVTQTPKHLITATGQRVTLRCSPRSGDLSVYWYQQSLDQGLQFLIQYYNGEERAKGNILERFSAQQFPDLHSELNLSSLELGDSALYFCASSVPQTSGGNEQFFGPGTRLTVL.

This clone was counted once. The chain carries TRBV3-1 (or the pseudogene TRBV3-2) and TRBJ2-7, with D possibly being TRBD2 (5 bases). V lost 3 bases and J 6 bases, leaving 12 bases between the germline ends. Germline V CDR1 and CDR2: LGHDT, YNNKEL (reference sequence). This CDR3 is 13 amino acids long. CDR3 sequence: CASSQYLAGEQYF. The CDR3 DNA follows: TGTGCCAGCAGCCAGTATCTAGCCGGCGAGCAGTACTTC.

The chain links TRBV2 to TRBJ1-1; D is ambiguous. The germline gives CDR1 SNHLY, CDR2 FYNNEI. With 3 bases removed from V and 2 bases from J, the gap between germline ends came to 7 bases. This CDR3 has 13 amino acids. The CDR3 region has the DNA TGTGCCAGCAGTGATTACAGAAACACTGAAGCTTTCTTT. It translates to CASSDYRNTEAFF.

The chain couples TRBV5-4 to TRBJ2-5; D uncertain. V was shortened by 0 bases and J by 4 bases, with 10 bases between the two germline ends. In germline, CDR1 is SGHNT, CDR2 YYREEE (reference sequence). The CDR3 is 14 residues long. The CDR3 DNA reads as TGTGCCAGCAGCTTGGGTCGGCTAGTAGAGACCCAGTACTTC. Amino acid sequence: CASSLGRLVETQYF.

This chain uses TRBV4-1 with TRBJ2-7; 8 bases match TRBD2. V dropped 0 bases and J dropped 9; count of bases not matched to a gene: 16. This CDR3 spans 17 amino acids. CDR1 MGHRA and CDR2 YSYEKL come from the germline V gene. The CDR3 DNA sequence: TGCGCCAGCAGCCAAGACCCGGGAGGGCCCCTATCCGGTCGGCAGTACTTC. Amino acids: CASSQDPGGPLSGRQYF.

The V gene is TRBV19, the J gene TRBJ2-1; TRBD1 matches 7 bases. The CDR3 consists of 15 residues. V shed 7 bases, J shed 9 bases, and the junction held 15 bases outside the gene matches. Germline-derived CDR1 and CDR2 are LNHDA and SQIVND (reference sequence). CDR3 region: CASTRTGQKVFEQFF. CDR3 DNA: TGTGCCAGTACTCGGACGGGACAGAAGGTCTTTGAGCAGTTCTTC.

This clone was seen only a few times. The CDR3 loop reads CSASSGTSGFYNEQFF. The CDR3 DNA reads TGCAGTGCTAGTTCCGGGACTAGCGGTTTCTACAATGAGCAGTTCTTC. The chain couples TRBV20-1 to TRBJ2-1, with TRBD2 matching over 11 bases. CDR1 and CDR2 (germline): DFQATT, SNEGSKA (reference sequence). J was trimmed by 3 bases and V by 3 bases; bases with no gene match: 7. The CDR3 consists of 16 residues.

This clone was seen more than once but under ten times. The chain carries TRBV19 and TRBJ1-5; D call uncertain. Deletions cut 6 bases from V and 7 bases from J, with 16 bases between. Germline V gene data show CDR1 as LNHDA and CDR2 as SQIVND (reference sequence). This CDR3 contains 14 residues. The CDR3: CASSSREFVQPQHF. The CDR3 nucleotides read TGTGCCAGTAGCTCTCGGGAGTTTGTCCAGCCCCAGCATTTT.

The chain joins TRBV5-1 to TRBJ2-3; D not resolved. Germline V gene sequence: CDR1 SGHRS, CDR2 YFSETQ. The V gene lost 2 bases and the J gene lost 1 base, with 8 bases spanning the gap. The CDR3 totals 14 residues. DNA for the CDR3: TGCGCCAGCAGCTTATTTTCCGGCACAGATACGCAGTATTTT. It encodes CASSLFSGTDTQYF.